The 20 T cell receptor beta chains presented below share a single source sample, sequenced in a study of cytomegalovirus exposure and HLA in healthy donors. PCR employed 60 Vbeta and 13 Jbeta primers. Profiled with immunoSEQ multiplex PCR; TCRdb holds only in-frame clones, not every one. The repertoire holds about 260,000 clones, with about 75% as singletons. The sample consisted of PBMCs. These TCRs come from a female donor in good health and CMV-seronegative.

V is TRBV10-3 and J is TRBJ1-3; D is perhaps TRBD1 (5 bases). Germline CDR1 and CDR2: ENHRY and SYGVKD. There are 13 residues in the CDR3. V was pared by 6 bases and J by 4 bases, with 10 bases between. The CDR3 loop reads CAISDSIGNTIYF. DNA for the CDR3: TGTGCCATCAGCGACAGTATCGGAAACACCATATATTTT.

The gene calls are TRBV10-1 and TRBJ2-1, with D perhaps matching TRBD1 (5 bases). CDR1 is WNHNN, CDR2 SYGVQD, per germline (reference sequence). This CDR3 is 14 amino acids long. V lost 5 bases to trimming and J lost 5 bases, with 13 bases between them. DNA of the CDR3: TGCGCCAGCAGTCCCAGGGCTCTTGACAATGAGCAGTTCTTC. This codes for CASSPRALDNEQFF.

The chain employs TRBV18 and TRBJ2-6; D is ambiguous. Trimming shortened V by 6 bases and J by 4 bases, and 7 bases separated the two germline ends. Germline CDR1 is KGHSH and CDR2 is LQKENI. CDR3 length: 13 residues. CDR3 in DNA: TGTGCCAGCTCCCAACAGGGGGCCAACGTCCTGACTTTC. Amino acids: CASSQQGANVLTF. The variable domain in full, completed from reference TRBV18 and TRBJ2-6, reads NAGVMQNPRHLVRRRGQEARLRCSPMKGHSHVYWYRQLPEEGLKFMVYLQKENIIDESGMPKERFSAEFPKEGPSILRIQQVVRGDSAAYFCASSQQGANVLTFGAGSRLTVL.

The genes are TRBV29-1 and TRBJ2-7, with 9 bases matching TRBD1. The germline V gene has CDR1 SQVTM and CDR2 ANQGSEA. The CDR3 is 18 amino acids. The V gene end was trimmed by 6 bases and the J gene end by 5 bases; junction bases not matched to a gene: 23. The CDR3 DNA is TGCAGCGTAAGTCCCGGGACAGGGTTCCGCTACCTAAGCCACGAGCAGTACTTC. Its protein product is CSVSPGTGFRYLSHEQYF.

The chain recombines TRBV4-2 with TRBJ2-1, with 9 bases identical to TRBD2. V was pared by 1 base and J by 3 bases, with 10 bases of the junction left unmatched. Germline values: CDR1 LGHNA, CDR2 YNFKEQ. There are 18 residues in the CDR3. The CDR3 DNA is TGTGCCAGCAGCCAAGTGGGGGGTAGCGGGAGAAGCTACAATGAGCAGTTCTTC. This translates into CASSQVGGSGRSYNEQFF.

This sequence joins TRBV2 and TRBJ2-7, with 8 nucleotides matching TRBD2. V lost 3 bases, J lost 4 bases, and 8 bases stayed unmatched. Germline V CDR1 and CDR2: SNHLY, FYNNEI. The CDR3 contains 15 residues. DNA for the CDR3: TGTGCCAGCAGTGACATAGCGGGGACCAGGTACGAGCAGTACTTC. Its protein product is CASSDIAGTRYEQYF.

This clone was recorded once. This chain links TRBV7-2 with TRBJ1-5; weak D call: TRBD1 (6 bases). The CDR3 spans 14 residues. CDR1 is SGHTA, CDR2 FQGNSA, per germline. V lost 2 bases, J lost 4 bases, and 9 bases lay in between. This CDR3 is CASSLHTGNQPQHF. In DNA form, the CDR3 reads TGTGCCAGCAGCTTACACACAGGGAATCAGCCCCAGCATTTT.

The chain recombines TRBV7-3 with TRBJ2-7; 10 bases fit TRBD1. With 2 bases clipped from V and 1 base from J, the junction kept 5 bases outside the gene matches. CDR1 SGHTA and CDR2 FQGTGA come from the germline V gene. The CDR3 is 16 amino acids. The CDR3 DNA follows: TGTGCCAGCAGCTTAGCCGGGACAGGGGTGTCCTACGAGCAGTACTTC. Translating it yields CASSLAGTGVSYEQYF.

The chain employs TRBV21-1 and TRBJ2-5; no check of the table's D call, TRBD1, against the DNA was made. TRBV21-1 is recorded as a pseudogene. This CDR3 region has 17 residues. The CDR3 sequence: CASTTNRDPKGVGTQYF. CDR3 nucleotides: TGTGCCAGCACCACCAACCGGGACCCTAAGGGGGTAGGGACCCAGTACTTC.

This rearrangement joins TRBV27 to TRBJ1-1, with 7 bases lining up with TRBD1. Looked up from germline, CDR1 is MNHEY and CDR2 is SMNVEV (reference sequence). The CDR3 has 15 amino acids. The ends lost 5 bases at V and 4 bases at J; junction bases unmatched: 10. The CDR3: CASSPLRDRATEAFF. The CDR3 bases are TGTGCCAGCAGTCCACTCCGGGACAGAGCCACTGAAGCTTTCTTT.

The chain couples TRBV7-2 to TRBJ2-7, with TRBD2 as a possible D gene (6 bases). The CDR3 contains 15 residues. V was trimmed by 5 bases and J by 0 bases, leaving 14 bases between them. The germline gives CDR1 SGHTA, CDR2 FQGNSA. The CDR3 region is CASSRPGLSSYEQYF. DNA for the CDR3: TGTGCCAGCAGCCGACCGGGACTTAGCTCCTACGAGCAGTACTTC.

The sample holds a few counts of this clone. This rearrangement joins TRBV6-1 to TRBJ1-2; tentative D call: TRBD1 (6 bases). Trimming stripped 2 bases from V and 1 base from J, with 8 bases between. The V gene's germline CDR1 is MNHNS and CDR2 SASEGT. This CDR3 is 14 amino acids long. Here the CDR3 DNA reads TGTGCCAGCAGTGAAACAGGGATTAACTATGGCTACACCTTC. Protein sequence: CASSETGINYGYTF.

V gene TRBV6-4 combines with J gene TRBJ2-2; 7 nucleotides agree with TRBD1. The V gene end was trimmed by 6 bases and the J gene end by 3 bases; junction bases not matched to a gene: 7. The CDR3 covers 15 residues. The germline CDR1 and CDR2 sequences are MRHNA and SNTAGT. In DNA, the CDR3 is TGTGCCAGCAGCCGAGGACAGGCCGACACCGGGGAGCTGTTTTTT. Amino acid sequence: CASSRGQADTGELFF.

The rearrangement joins TRBV11-2 to TRBJ2-1; TRBD2 aligns across 8 bases. Germline CDR1 reads SGHAT; CDR2 reads FQNNGV. J gave up 9 bases and V 3 bases, and 7 bases lay outside the gene matches. CDR3 length: 14 residues. CDR3: CASSFSGLVGEQFF. CDR3 coding DNA: TGTGCCAGCAGCTTCTCGGGACTAGTTGGTGAGCAGTTCTTC.

This chain joins TRBV4-2 and TRBJ2-7; the match to TRBD2 covers 10 bases. Germline V gives CDR1 LGHNA, CDR2 YNFKEQ. The V and J ends lost 0 bases and 12 bases, in that order; junction bases with no gene match: 14. This CDR3 has 16 amino acids. This CDR3 is CASSQDKSGRAPGPYF. The CDR3 DNA sequence: TGTGCCAGCAGCCAAGATAAGAGCGGGAGGGCGCCGGGCCCGTACTTC.

J is TRBJ2-5 and V is TRBV27; no firm D call. CDR3 size: 15 residues. From germline, CDR1 is MNHEY and CDR2 SMNVEV (reference sequence). V was trimmed by 3 bases and J by 2 bases, leaving 13 bases between them. The CDR3 DNA follows: TGTGCCAGCAGTTTTAATCTCGGTCTACAAGAGACCCAGTACTTC. The encoded protein is CASSFNLGLQETQYF.

This clone has just a few counts. The chain employs TRBV20-1 and TRBJ1-3; D not certain. In germline, CDR1 is DFQATT, CDR2 SNEGSKA (reference sequence). This CDR3 has 11 amino acids. With 5 bases removed from V and 8 bases from J, the gap between germline ends came to 10 bases. The CDR3 region has the DNA TGCAGTGCTTACTTCGGGGACACCATATATTTT. It yields the protein CSAYFGDTIYF.

DNA for the CDR3: TGTGCCAGCAGTCGCGGCGGGAGGGATTCATACTCCTACAATGAGCAGTTCTTC. Translation: CASSRGGRDSYSYNEQFF. V is TRBV7-6 and J is TRBJ2-1; 9 bases are a match to TRBD2. Germline CDR1 is SGHVS and CDR2 is FNYEAQ. CDR3 size: 18 residues. With V trimmed by 6 bases and J by 0 bases, 12 bases remained unmatched. Combining the CDR3 with reference TRBV7-6 and TRBJ2-1 gives the whole variable domain GAGVSQSPRYKVTKRGQDVALRCDPISGHVSLYWYRQALGQGPEFLTYFNYEAQQDKSGLPNDRFSAERPEGSISTLTIQRTEQRDSAMYRCASSRGGRDSYSYNEQFFGPGTRLTVL.

The V gene is TRBV27, the J gene TRBJ2-7, with 8 bases aligning to TRBD2. The CDR3 loop spans 15 amino acids. The V and J ends lost 5 bases and 2 bases, in that order; junction bases with no gene match: 8. CDR1 is MNHEY, CDR2 SMNVEV, per germline (reference sequence). CDR3 coding DNA: TGTGCCAGCAGTCGGGAGGCGGGAGGACCCTACGAGCAGTACTTC. This translates into CASSREAGGPYEQYF.

The CDR3 sequence: CASSLWQNMNTEAFF. The CDR3 DNA reads as TGTGCCAGCAGTTTATGGCAGAACATGAACACTGAAGCTTTCTTT. The chain uses TRBV28 and TRBJ1-1; D uncertain. V lost 0 bases and J 0 bases, leaving 8 bases between the germline ends. Germline V gene sequence: CDR1 MDHEN, CDR2 SYDVKM. This CDR3 is built from 15 residues.